The TCR beta chain described here comes from a study of blood T cell repertoires in COVID-19. Study background: Specimens from acute and convalescent COVID-19 originated in the United States, Italy and Spain. The analysed material was cDNA or gDNA that came from T cells, B-cell-depleted T cells, or PBMCs.

The assay was immunoSEQ multiplex PCR, and TCRdb's table has in-frame clones only and misses some. The data show fewer than 250,000 clones, approximately 86% seen once. This TCR derives from a woman in her sixties who had recovered from COVID-19. The material sequenced was peripheral blood.

CDR3 DNA: TGTGCCAGCACCCTAGGGACAGGGCGCACCGGGGAGCTGTTTTTT. The encoded protein is CASTLGTGRTGELFF. This sequence joins TRBV7-3 and TRBJ2-2; 9 bases line up with TRBD1. Germline CDR1 SGHTA, CDR2 FQGTGA. V was pared by 7 bases and J by 4 bases, with 7 bases of the junction left unmatched. The CDR3 sequence is 15 residues long. The variable domain in full, completed from reference TRBV7-3 and TRBJ2-2, reads GAGVSQTPSNKVTEKGKYVELRCDPISGHTALYWYRQSLGQGPEFLIYFQGTGAADDSGLPNDRFFAVRPEGSVSTLKIQRTERGDSAVYLCASTLGTGRTGELFFGEGSRLTVL.